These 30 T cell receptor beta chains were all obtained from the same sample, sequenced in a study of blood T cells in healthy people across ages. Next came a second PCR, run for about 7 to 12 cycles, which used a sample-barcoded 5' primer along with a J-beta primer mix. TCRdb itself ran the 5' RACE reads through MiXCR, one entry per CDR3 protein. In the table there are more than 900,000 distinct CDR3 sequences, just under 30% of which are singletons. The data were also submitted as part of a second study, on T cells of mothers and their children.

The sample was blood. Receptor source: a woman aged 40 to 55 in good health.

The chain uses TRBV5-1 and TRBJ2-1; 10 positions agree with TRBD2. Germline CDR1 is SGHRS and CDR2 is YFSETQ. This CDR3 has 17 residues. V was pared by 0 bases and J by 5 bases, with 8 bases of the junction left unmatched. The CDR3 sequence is CASSLVASGGPNNEQFF. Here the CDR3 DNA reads TGCGCCAGCAGCTTGGTGGCTAGCGGGGGACCGAACAATGAGCAGTTCTTC.

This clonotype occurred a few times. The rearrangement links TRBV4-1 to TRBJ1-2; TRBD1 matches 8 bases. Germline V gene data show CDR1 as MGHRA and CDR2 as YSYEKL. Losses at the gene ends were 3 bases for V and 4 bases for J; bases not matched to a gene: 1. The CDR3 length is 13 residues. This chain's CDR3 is CASSHDRGYGYTF. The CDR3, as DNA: TGCGCCAGCAGCCATGACAGGGGCTATGGCTACACCTTC.

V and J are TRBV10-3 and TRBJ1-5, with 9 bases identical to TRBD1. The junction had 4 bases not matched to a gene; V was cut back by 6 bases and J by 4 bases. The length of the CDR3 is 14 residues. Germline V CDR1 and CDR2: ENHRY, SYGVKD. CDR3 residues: CAIRETGGNQPQHF. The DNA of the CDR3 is TGTGCCATCAGGGAGACAGGGGGAAATCAGCCCCAGCATTTT.

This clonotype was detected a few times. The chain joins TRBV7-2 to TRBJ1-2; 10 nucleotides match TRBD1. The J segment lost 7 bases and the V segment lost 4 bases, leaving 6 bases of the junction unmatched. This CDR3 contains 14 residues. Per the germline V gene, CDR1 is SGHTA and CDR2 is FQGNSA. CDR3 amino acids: CASSSLRTGGGYTF. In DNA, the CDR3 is TGTGCCAGCAGCTCACTCCGGACAGGGGGTGGCTACACCTTC.

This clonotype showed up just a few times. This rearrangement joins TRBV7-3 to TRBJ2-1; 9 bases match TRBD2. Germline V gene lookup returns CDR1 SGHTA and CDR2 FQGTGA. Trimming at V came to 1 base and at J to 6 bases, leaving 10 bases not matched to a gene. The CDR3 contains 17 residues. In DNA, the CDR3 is TGTGCCAGCAGCTTAAGCTATGCGGGGGGGGCCGTCAATGAGCAGTTCTTC. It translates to CASSLSYAGGAVNEQFF.

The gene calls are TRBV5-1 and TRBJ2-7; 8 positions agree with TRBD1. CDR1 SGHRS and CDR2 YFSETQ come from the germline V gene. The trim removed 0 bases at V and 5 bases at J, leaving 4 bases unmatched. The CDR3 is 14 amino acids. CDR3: CASSLDRGFDEQYF. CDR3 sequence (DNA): TGCGCCAGCAGCTTGGACAGGGGGTTTGACGAGCAGTACTTC.

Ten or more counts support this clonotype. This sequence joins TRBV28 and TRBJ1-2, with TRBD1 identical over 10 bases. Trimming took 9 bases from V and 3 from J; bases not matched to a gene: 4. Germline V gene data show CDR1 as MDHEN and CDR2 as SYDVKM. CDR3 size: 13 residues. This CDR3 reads CASLDRGYYGYTF. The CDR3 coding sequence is TGTGCCAGTCTGGACAGGGGGTACTATGGCTACACCTTC.

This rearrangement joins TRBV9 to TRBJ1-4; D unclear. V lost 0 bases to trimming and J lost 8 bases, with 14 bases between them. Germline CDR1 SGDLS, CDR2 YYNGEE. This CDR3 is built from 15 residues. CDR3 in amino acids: CASSVETTLGEKLFF. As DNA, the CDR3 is TGTGCCAGCAGCGTAGAAACTACCTTGGGGGAAAAACTGTTTTTT.

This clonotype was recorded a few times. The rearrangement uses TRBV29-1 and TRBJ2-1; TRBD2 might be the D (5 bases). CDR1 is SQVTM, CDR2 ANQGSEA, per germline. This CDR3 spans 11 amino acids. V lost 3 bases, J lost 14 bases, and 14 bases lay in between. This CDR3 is CSVDEGGIEFF. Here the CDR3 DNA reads TGCAGCGTTGACGAGGGCGGCATCGAGTTCTTC.

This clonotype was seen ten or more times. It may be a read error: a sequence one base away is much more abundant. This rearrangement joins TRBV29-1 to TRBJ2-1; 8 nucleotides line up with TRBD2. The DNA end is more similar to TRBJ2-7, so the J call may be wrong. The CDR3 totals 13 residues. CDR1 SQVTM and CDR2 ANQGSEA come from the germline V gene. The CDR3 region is CSAGGDSYNEQYF. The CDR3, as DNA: TGCAGCGCCGGGGGGGACTCCTACAATGAGCAGTACTTC.

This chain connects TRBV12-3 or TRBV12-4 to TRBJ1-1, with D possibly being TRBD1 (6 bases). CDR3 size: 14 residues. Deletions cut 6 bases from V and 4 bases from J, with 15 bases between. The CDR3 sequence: CASRLKGGGTEAFF. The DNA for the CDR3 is TGTGCCAGCAGACTAAAAGGGGGTGGCACTGAAGCTTTCTTT.

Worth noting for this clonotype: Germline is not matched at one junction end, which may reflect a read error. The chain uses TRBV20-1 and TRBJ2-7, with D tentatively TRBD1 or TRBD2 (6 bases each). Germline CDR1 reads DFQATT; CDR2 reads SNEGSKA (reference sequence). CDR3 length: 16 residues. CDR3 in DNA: TGCGGTGCTAGAGAGTCAATCAAGGGGGGATCTTTCGAGCAGTACTTC. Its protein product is CGARESIKGGSFEQYF.

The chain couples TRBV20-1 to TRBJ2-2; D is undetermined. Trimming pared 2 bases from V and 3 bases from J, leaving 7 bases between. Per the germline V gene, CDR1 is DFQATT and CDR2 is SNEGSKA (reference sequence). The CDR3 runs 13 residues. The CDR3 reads CSARSDYTGELFF. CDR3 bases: TGCAGTGCTAGATCCGATTACACCGGGGAGCTGTTTTTT.

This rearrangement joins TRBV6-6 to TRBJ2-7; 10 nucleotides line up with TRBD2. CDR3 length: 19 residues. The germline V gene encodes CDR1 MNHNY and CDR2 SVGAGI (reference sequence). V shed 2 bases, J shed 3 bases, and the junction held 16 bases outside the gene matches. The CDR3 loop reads CASSYRTGTLAGLLYEQYF. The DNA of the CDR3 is TGTGCCAGCAGTTACAGGACCGGAACACTAGCGGGGCTACTCTACGAGCAGTACTTC.

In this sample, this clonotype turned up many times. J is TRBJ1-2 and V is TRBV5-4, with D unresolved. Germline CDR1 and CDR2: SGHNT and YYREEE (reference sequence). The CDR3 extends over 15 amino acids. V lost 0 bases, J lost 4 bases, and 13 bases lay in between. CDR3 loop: CASSLGAGLIYGYTF. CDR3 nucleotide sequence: TGTGCCAGCAGCTTGGGGGCCGGTCTCATCTATGGCTACACCTTC.

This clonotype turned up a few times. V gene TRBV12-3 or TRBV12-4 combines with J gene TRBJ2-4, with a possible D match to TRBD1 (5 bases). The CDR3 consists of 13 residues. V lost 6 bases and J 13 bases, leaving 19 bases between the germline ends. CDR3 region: CASSSTENNEQYF. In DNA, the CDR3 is TGTGCCAGCAGCTCGACAGAGAACAATGAGCAGTACTTC.

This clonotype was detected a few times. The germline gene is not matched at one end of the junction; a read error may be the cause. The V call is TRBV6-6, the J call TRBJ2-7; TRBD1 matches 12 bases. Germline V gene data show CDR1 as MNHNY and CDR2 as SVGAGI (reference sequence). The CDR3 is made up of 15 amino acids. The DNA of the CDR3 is TGTGCCAACAGTCCTCCCGGGACAGGGGGCGACGAGCAGTACTTC. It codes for CANSPPGTGGDEQYF.

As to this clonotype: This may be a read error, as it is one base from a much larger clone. CDR3 residues: CRAQGQSYEQYF. CDR3 DNA: TGCAGGGCCCAGGGACAATCCTACGAGCAGTACTTC. J is TRBJ2-7 and V is TRBV20-1; D may be TRBD1 (6 bases). The CDR3 has 12 residues. The germline CDR1 and CDR2 sequences are DFQATT and SNEGSKA (reference sequence).

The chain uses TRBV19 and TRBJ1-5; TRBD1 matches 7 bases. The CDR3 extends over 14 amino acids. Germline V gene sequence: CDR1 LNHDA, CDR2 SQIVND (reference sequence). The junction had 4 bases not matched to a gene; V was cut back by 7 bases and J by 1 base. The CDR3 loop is CASTQGGSNQPQHF. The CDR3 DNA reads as TGTGCCAGTACCCAGGGGGGGAGCAATCAGCCCCAGCATTTT.

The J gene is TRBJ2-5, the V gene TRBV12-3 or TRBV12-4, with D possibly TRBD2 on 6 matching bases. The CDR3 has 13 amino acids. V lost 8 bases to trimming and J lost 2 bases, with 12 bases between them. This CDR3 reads CASATRFQETQYF. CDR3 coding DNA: TGTGCCAGCGCGACTAGGTTTCAAGAGACCCAGTACTTC.

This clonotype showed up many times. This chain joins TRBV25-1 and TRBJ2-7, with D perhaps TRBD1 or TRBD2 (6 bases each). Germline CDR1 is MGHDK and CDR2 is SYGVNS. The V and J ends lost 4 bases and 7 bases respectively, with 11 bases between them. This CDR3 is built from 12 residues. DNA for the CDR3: TGTGCCAGCAGTGGGGGGGCGTGGGAGCAGTACTTC. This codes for CASSGGAWEQYF.

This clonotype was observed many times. CDR3 sequence (DNA): TGTGCCATCAGTGAGTCGGCAGGGTCTAATGGCTACACCTTC. Amino acids: CAISESAGSNGYTF. The gene calls are TRBV10-3 and TRBJ1-2; perhaps TRBD1 as D (5 bases). Between the trimmed V and J ends, which lost 0 bases and 6 bases, there was a span of 11 bases. The CDR3 is 14 amino acids. CDR1 ENHRY and CDR2 SYGVKD come from the germline V gene.

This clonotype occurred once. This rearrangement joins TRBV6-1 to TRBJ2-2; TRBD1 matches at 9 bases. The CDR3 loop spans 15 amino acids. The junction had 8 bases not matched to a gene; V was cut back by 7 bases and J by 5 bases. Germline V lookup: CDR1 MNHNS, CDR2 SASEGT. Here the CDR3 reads CASNQGQGRTGELFF. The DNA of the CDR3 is TGTGCCAGCAACCAGGGACAGGGTAGGACCGGGGAGCTGTTTTTT.

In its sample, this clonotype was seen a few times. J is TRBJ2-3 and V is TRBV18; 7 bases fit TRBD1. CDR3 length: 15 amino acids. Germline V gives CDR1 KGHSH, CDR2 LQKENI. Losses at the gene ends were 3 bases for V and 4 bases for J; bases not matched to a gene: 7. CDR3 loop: CASSPETGKADTQYF. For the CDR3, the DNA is TGTGCCAGCTCACCCGAGACAGGGAAGGCAGATACGCAGTATTTT. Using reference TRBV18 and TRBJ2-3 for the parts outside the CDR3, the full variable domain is NAGVMQNPRHLVRRRGQEARLRCSPMKGHSHVYWYRQLPEEGLKFMVYLQKENIIDESGMPKERFSAEFPKEGPSILRIQQVVRGDSAAYFCASSPETGKADTQYFGPGTRLTVL.

CDR3 residues: CASGGLAPTGELFF. The CDR3 nucleotides read TGTGCCAGCGGGGGGCTAGCGCCCACCGGGGAGCTGTTTTTT. The chain recombines TRBV7-2 with TRBJ2-2; either TRBD1 or TRBD2 may fit D (6 bases each). CDR3 size: 14 residues. CDR1 SGHTA and CDR2 FQGNSA come from the germline V gene. The V and J ends lost 8 bases and 4 bases respectively, with 14 bases between them.

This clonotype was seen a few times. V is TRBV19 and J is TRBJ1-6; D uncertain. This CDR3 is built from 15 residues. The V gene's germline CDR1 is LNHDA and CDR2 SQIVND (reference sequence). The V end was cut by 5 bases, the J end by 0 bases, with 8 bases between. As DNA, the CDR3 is TGTGCCAGTAGTGGTGACGGCTCCTATAATTCACCCCTCCACTTT. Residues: CASSGDGSYNSPLHF.

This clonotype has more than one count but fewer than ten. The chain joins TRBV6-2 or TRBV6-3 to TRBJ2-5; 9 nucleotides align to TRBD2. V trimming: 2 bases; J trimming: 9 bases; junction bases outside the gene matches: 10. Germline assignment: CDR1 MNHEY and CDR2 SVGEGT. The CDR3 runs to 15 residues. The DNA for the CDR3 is TGTGCCAGCAGTTACGCAGGGCGCGGGGGGGAGGCCCAGTACTTC. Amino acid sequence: CASSYAGRGGEAQYF.

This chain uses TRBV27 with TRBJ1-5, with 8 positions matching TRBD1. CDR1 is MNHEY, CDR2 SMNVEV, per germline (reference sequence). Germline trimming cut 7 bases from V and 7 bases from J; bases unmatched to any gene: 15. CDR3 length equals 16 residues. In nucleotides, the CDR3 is TGTGCCAGCATCCTGAAATCGGACAGGGTTAGGCAGCCCCAGCATTTT. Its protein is CASILKSDRVRQPQHF.

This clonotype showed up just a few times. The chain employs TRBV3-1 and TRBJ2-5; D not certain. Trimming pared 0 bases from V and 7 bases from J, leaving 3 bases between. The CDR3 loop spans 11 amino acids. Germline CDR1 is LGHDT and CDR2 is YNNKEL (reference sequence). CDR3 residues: CASSQEGTQYF. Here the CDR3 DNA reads TGTGCCAGCAGCCAAGAAGGGACCCAGTACTTC.

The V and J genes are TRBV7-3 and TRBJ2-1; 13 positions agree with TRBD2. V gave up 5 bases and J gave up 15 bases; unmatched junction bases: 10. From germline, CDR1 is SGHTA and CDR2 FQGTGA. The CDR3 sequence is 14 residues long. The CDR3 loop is CASSPGTSGGAPFF. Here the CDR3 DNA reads TGTGCCAGCAGCCCGGGTACTAGCGGGGGGGCCCCGTTCTTC.